This T cell receptor beta chain comes out of a study of T-cell memory formation after mild COVID-19. Findings and limits, study-wide: The study detected some responding clones in pre-infection memory, suggesting cross-reactive memory joined.

TCRdb ran MiXCR on the 5' RACE reads and lists one entry per CDR3 protein. This table has 100,000 to 150,000 distinct CDR3 sequences, about 6% appearing once. This clonotype was seen at least ten times. Its cognate antigen is unknown. The sample taken for sequencing was PBMCs or a T cell subset sorted from them (not recorded which). This receptor was obtained from an adult woman who had mild COVID-19 (a few samples of this study predate the infection). Cell type and time point are not known.

Written as DNA, the CDR3 is TGTGCCAGCAGCGCTCCCGGGACAGGGGGCTACAATGAGCAGTTCTTC. It encodes CASSAPGTGGYNEQFF. The chain carries TRBV7-3 and TRBJ2-1; 11 bases fit TRBD1. The germline CDR1 and CDR2 sequences are SGHTA and FQGTGA. Losses at the gene ends were 5 bases for V and 3 bases for J; bases not matched to a gene: 6. This CDR3 has 16 amino acids. Looking up the rest from reference TRBV7-3 and TRBJ2-1 gives the full variable domain: GAGVSQTPSNKVTEKGKYVELRCDPISGHTALYWYRQSLGQGPEFLIYFQGTGAADDSGLPNDRFFAVRPEGSVSTLKIQRTERGDSAVYLCASSAPGTGGYNEQFFGPGTRLTVL.